Each of the 21 T cell receptor beta chains below was sequenced from the same sample in a study of blood T cell repertoires in COVID-19. Data came from immunoSEQ multiplex PCR; TCRdb stores just in-frame clones and leaves some out. The sample lists 140,000 to 150,000 clones; about nine tenths were seen once. The sample consisted of peripheral blood. These receptors were collected from a man aged 50-59 years who had recovered from COVID-19.

Concerning this clone itself: This sample includes further DNA sequences coding for the same CDR3. The rearrangement joins TRBV7-2 to TRBJ1-1; D is unresolved. V was clipped by 1 base and J by 0 bases, with 9 bases between them. The CDR3 is 15 amino acids. Germline values: CDR1 SGHTA, CDR2 FQGNSA. CDR3 residues: CASSLVSGMNTEAFF. The CDR3 nucleotides read TGTGCCAGCAGCTTAGTTTCAGGAATGAACACTGAAGCTTTCTTT.

This clone was seen a single time. The V and J genes are TRBV5-6 and TRBJ2-1, with TRBD1 matching over 8 bases. V lost 4 bases and J lost 4; bases outside the gene matches: 10. This CDR3 has 16 residues. Germline loops: CDR1 SGHDT, CDR2 YYEEEE. The CDR3 DNA sequence: TGTGCCAGCAGCCCAACGCGACGGACAGGGTACAATGAGCAGTTCTTC. Amino acid sequence: CASSPTRRTGYNEQFF.

The V and J genes are TRBV7-2 and TRBJ2-1, with D possibly TRBD1 on 5 matching bases. This CDR3 has 13 amino acids. The germline V gene encodes CDR1 SGHTA and CDR2 FQGNSA. The V end lost 0 bases, the J end lost 10 bases, and 10 bases lay between the germline ends. CDR3 bases: TGTGCCAGCAGCTTAGCCAGGGTCAGGGAGCAGTTCTTC. This sequence encodes CASSLARVREQFF.

This rearrangement joins TRBV6-5 to TRBJ1-1; maybe TRBD1 (6 bases). The CDR3 loop spans 13 amino acids. CDR1 is MNHEY, CDR2 SVGAGI, per germline. Trimming shortened V by 8 bases and J by 5 bases, and 15 bases separated the two germline ends. CDR3 in amino acids: CASGTRGGTEAFF. The CDR3 DNA reads as TGTGCCAGCGGAACAAGGGGGGGGACTGAAGCTTTCTTT.

The chain couples TRBV5-6 to TRBJ1-1; D gene uncertain. V shed 0 bases and J shed 1 base, with 7 bases lying between them. CDR1 is SGHDT, CDR2 YYEEEE, per germline. The length of the CDR3 is 14 residues. DNA of the CDR3: TGTGCCAGCAGCTTGGGTCAACAGAACACTGAAGCTTTCTTT. It translates to CASSLGQQNTEAFF.

This sequence joins TRBV5-4 and TRBJ2-6; 8 nucleotides align to TRBD2. V dropped 0 bases and J dropped 4; count of bases not matched to a gene: 6. Per germline, CDR1 SGHNT and CDR2 YYREEE (reference sequence). This CDR3 is built from 17 residues. The CDR3 reads CASSLAGGVLGANVLTF. The CDR3 region has the DNA TGTGCCAGCAGCTTGGCGGGGGGGGTACTCGGGGCCAACGTCCTGACTTTC.

The chain joins TRBV24-1 to TRBJ2-1; a possible D gene is TRBD2 (6 bases). Germline lookup yields CDR1 KGHDR and CDR2 SFDVKD. The CDR3 is made up of 14 amino acids. The germline V and J ends were trimmed by 4 bases and 4 bases, with 10 bases remaining between them. The CDR3 bases are TGTGCCACCAGTGACCCGGGAGATTACAATGAGCAGTTCTTC. Amino acid sequence: CATSDPGDYNEQFF.

The genes are TRBV7-9 and TRBJ2-2; D remains unclear. Germline V CDR1 and CDR2: SEHNR, FQNEAQ (reference sequence). The CDR3 covers 15 residues. V lost 3 bases and J 1 base, leaving 9 bases between the germline ends. The CDR3 sequence is CASSLAGLNTGELFF. The CDR3, as DNA: TGTGCCAGCAGCTTGGCAGGTTTGAACACCGGGGAGCTGTTTTTT. Full variable domain (missing parts from reference TRBV7-9 and TRBJ2-2): DTGVSQNPRHKITKRGQNVTFRCDPISEHNRLYWYRQTLGQGPEFLTYFQNEAQLEKSRLLSDRFSAERPKGSFSTLEIQRTEQGDSAMYLCASSLAGLNTGELFFGEGSRLTVL.

The count of this clone is one. CDR3 coding DNA: TGTGCCAGCAGCCAATACAGGGGGACTGAAGCTTTCTTT. It encodes CASSQYRGTEAFF. The V gene is TRBV3-1 (or the pseudogene TRBV3-2), the J gene TRBJ1-1, with 8 bases fitting TRBD1. After removal of 2 bases from V and 5 bases from J, the junction contained 1 base not matched to a gene. This CDR3 has 13 residues. Germline V gives CDR1 LGHDT, CDR2 YNNKEL (reference sequence).

The chain employs TRBV6-2 or TRBV6-3 and TRBJ1-4, with 7 bases matching TRBD1. Germline V CDR1 and CDR2: MNHEY, SVGEGT. CDR3 length equals 19 residues. J gave up 6 bases and V 0 bases, and 16 bases lay outside the gene matches. The CDR3: CASSYSEQGSVTRYEKLFF. In nucleotides, the CDR3 is TGTGCCAGCAGTTACTCCGAACAGGGGAGCGTGACGCGGTATGAAAAACTGTTTTTT.

The J gene is TRBJ1-3, the V gene TRBV7-2; weak D call: TRBD1 (5 bases). V was trimmed by 4 bases and J by 1 base, leaving 11 bases between them. Germline values: CDR1 SGHTA, CDR2 FQGNSA. This CDR3 comprises 15 residues. The CDR3 loop is CASSSRQGSGNTIYF. As DNA, the CDR3 is TGTGCCAGCAGCTCCCGCCAGGGATCTGGAAACACCATATATTTT.

J is TRBJ2-5 and V is TRBV6-5; weak D call: TRBD1 (5 bases). Germline CDR1 is MNHEY and CDR2 is SVGAGI. This CDR3 comprises 15 residues. Trimming cost V 0 bases and J 1 base, with 9 bases left between them. CDR3 loop: CASSYSDRIQETQYF. The CDR3 DNA is TGTGCCAGCAGTTACTCCGACAGAATCCAAGAGACCCAGTACTTC.

The V call is TRBV18, the J call TRBJ1-2, with 10 positions matching TRBD1. The V and J ends lost 4 bases and 6 bases, in that order; junction bases with no gene match: 8. Germline CDR1 reads KGHSH; CDR2 reads LQKENI. The CDR3 has 15 amino acids. CDR3 in DNA: TGTGCCAGCTCACAGGGGGACAGGGGATCTGATGGCTACACCTTC. It specifies CASSQGDRGSDGYTF.

This clone showed up just once. The chain links TRBV2 to TRBJ1-5; TRBD1 matches at 7 bases. Per germline, CDR1 SNHLY and CDR2 FYNNEI. This CDR3 contains 14 residues. J was trimmed by 9 bases and V by 6 bases; bases with no gene match: 11. CDR3: CASSIGTDVGPQHF. CDR3 in DNA: TGTGCCAGCAGCATCGGGACAGACGTGGGGCCCCAGCATTTT.

The genes are TRBV19 and TRBJ1-6; TRBD1 agrees at 9 bases. This CDR3 comprises 15 residues. J lost 5 bases, V lost 4 bases, and 3 bases had no gene match. Germline CDR1 reads LNHDA; CDR2 reads SQIVND (reference sequence). Here the CDR3 reads CASSTRTGDNSPLHF. The CDR3 coding sequence is TGTGCCAGTAGTACGCGGACAGGGGATAATTCACCCCTCCACTTT.

Here the CDR3 reads CASSQDSLSGNTIYF. The CDR3 DNA is TGCGCCAGCAGCCAAGACAGCCTCTCTGGAAACACCATATATTTT. V gene TRBV5-1 combines with J gene TRBJ1-3; possible D gene TRBD1, 5 bases. V was shortened by 4 bases and J by 0 bases, with 11 bases between the two germline ends. The CDR3 has 15 amino acids. Germline V gives CDR1 SGHRS, CDR2 YFSETQ.

The sample holds one count of this clone. CDR3 sequence reads: CASSTDREGEAFF. CDR3 in DNA: TGTGCCAGCAGTACCGACAGGGAAGGTGAAGCTTTCTTT. This chain links TRBV6-2 or TRBV6-3 with TRBJ1-1, with 7 positions matching TRBD1. This CDR3 has 13 amino acids. Germline V gene data show CDR1 as MNHEY and CDR2 as SVGEGT. Trimming removed 5 bases from V and 7 bases from J; junction bases left unmatched: 7.

This clone is a singleton in its sample. This chain links TRBV4-1 with TRBJ2-3; TRBD1 aligns across 7 bases. The J segment lost 2 bases and the V segment lost 1 base, leaving 3 bases of the junction unmatched. CDR1 and CDR2 from the germline V gene are MGHRA and YSYEKL. The CDR3 loop spans 15 amino acids. The CDR3 spells CASSQGQGYTDTQYF. CDR3 nucleotide sequence: TGCGCCAGCAGCCAAGGACAGGGTTACACAGATACGCAGTATTTT.

V usage is TRBV5-4 and J usage is TRBJ2-7; a possible D gene is TRBD1 (5 bases). Between the trimmed V and J ends, which lost 1 base and 0 bases, there was a span of 8 bases. The CDR3 is 14 residues long. The germline V gene has CDR1 SGHNT and CDR2 YYREEE (reference sequence). CDR3 nucleotide sequence: TGTGCCAGCAGCTTGCAGGGCGGCTCCTACGAGCAGTACTTC. Translated: CASSLQGGSYEQYF.

This clone was found a few times. The V gene is TRBV11-2, the J gene TRBJ2-2; TRBD2 matches 14 bases. The germline CDR1 and CDR2 sequences are SGHAT and FQNNGV. J was trimmed by 6 bases and V by 3 bases; bases with no gene match: 3. This CDR3 has 16 residues. CDR3 sequence: CASSLTSGGAAGELFF. The DNA of the CDR3 is TGTGCCAGCAGCTTGACTAGCGGGGGGGCAGCCGGGGAGCTGTTTTTT.

The chain links TRBV5-6 to TRBJ1-3; D might be TRBD1 (5 bases). CDR1 SGHDT and CDR2 YYEEEE come from the germline V gene. Trimming stripped 1 base from V and 3 bases from J, with 14 bases between. This CDR3 region has 16 residues. CDR3 loop: CASSLMRGAGGNTIYF. CDR3 bases: TGTGCCAGCAGCTTGATGCGGGGCGCGGGTGGAAACACCATATATTTT.